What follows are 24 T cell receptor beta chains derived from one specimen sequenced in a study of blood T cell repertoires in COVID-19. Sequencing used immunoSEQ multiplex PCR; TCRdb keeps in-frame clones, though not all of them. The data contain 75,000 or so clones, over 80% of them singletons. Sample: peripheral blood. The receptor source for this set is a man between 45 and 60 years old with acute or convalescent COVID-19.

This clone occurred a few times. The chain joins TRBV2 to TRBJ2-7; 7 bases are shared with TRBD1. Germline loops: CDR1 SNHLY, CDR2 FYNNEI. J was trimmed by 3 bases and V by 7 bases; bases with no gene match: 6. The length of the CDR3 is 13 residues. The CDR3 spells CASMTGRVYEQYF. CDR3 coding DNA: TGTGCCAGCATGACAGGGAGAGTCTACGAGCAGTACTTC. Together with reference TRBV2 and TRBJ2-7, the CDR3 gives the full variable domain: EPEVTQTPSHQVTQMGQEVILRCVPISNHLYFYWYRQILGQKVEFLVSFYNNEISEKSEIFDDQFSVERPDGSNFTLKIRSTKLEDSAMYFCASMTGRVYEQYFGPGTRLTVT.

The CDR3 protein is CASSLSGPTYNEQFF. The CDR3 nucleotides read TGTGCCAGCAGCCTTAGCGGGCCCACCTACAATGAGCAGTTCTTC. V is TRBV11-3 and J is TRBJ2-1, with 7 nucleotides matching TRBD2. The V gene end was trimmed by 5 bases and the J gene end by 2 bases; junction bases not matched to a gene: 6. The CDR3 covers 15 residues. Germline CDR1 is SGHNT and CDR2 is YENEEA.

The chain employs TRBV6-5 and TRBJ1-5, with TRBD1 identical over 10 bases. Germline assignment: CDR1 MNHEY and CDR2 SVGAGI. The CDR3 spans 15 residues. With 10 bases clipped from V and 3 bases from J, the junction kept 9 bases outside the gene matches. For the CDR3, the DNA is TGTGCCACCACTCTGGACAGGGGGGACAATCAGCCCCAGCATTTT. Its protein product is CATTLDRGDNQPQHF.

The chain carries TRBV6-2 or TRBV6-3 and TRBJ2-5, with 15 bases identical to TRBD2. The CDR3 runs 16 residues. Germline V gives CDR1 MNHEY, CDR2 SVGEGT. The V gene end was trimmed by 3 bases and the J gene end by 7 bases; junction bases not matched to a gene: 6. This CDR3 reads CASSYLGLAGGGTQYF. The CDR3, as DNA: TGTGCCAGCAGTTATCTGGGACTAGCGGGAGGAGGGACCCAGTACTTC.

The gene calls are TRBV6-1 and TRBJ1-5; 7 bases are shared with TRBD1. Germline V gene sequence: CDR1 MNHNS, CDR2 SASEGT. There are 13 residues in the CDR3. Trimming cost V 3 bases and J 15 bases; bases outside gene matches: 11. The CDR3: CASSETYRGRGHF. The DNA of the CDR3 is TGTGCCAGCAGTGAGACCTACAGGGGTAGGGGGCATTTT.

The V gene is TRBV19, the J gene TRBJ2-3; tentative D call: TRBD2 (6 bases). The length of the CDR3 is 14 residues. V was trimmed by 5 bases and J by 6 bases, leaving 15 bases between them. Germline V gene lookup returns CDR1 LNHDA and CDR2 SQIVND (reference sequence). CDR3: CASSGGTVVDTQYF. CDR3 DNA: TGTGCCAGTAGTGGAGGGACTGTAGTCGATACGCAGTATTTT.

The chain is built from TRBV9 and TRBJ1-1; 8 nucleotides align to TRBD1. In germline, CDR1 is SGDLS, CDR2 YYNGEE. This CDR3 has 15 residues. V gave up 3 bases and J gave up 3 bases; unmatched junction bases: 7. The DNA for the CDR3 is TGTGCCAGCAGCGAGCCTGACAGGGGCGACACTGAAGCTTTCTTT. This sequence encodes CASSEPDRGDTEAFF. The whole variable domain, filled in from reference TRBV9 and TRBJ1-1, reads DSGVTQTPKHLITATGQRVTLRCSPRSGDLSVYWYQQSLDQGLQFLIQYYNGEERAKGNILERFSAQQFPDLHSELNLSSLELGDSALYFCASSEPDRGDTEAFFGQGTRLTVV.

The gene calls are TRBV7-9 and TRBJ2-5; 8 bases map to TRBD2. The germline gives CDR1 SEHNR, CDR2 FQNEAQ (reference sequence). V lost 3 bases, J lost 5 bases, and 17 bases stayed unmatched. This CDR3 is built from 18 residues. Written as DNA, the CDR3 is TGTGCCAGCAGCTTGGGAACTTTAGCGGGACCTCGTGGCGAGACCCAGTACTTC. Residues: CASSLGTLAGPRGETQYF.

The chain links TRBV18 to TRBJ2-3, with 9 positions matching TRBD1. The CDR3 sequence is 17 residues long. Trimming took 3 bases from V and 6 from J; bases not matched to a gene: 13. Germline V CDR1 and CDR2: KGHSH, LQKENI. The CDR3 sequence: CASSPYRTGVKSDTQYF. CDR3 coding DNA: TGTGCCAGCTCACCTTACCGGACAGGGGTTAAGTCCGATACGCAGTATTTT. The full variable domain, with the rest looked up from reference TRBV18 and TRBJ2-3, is NAGVMQNPRHLVRRRGQEARLRCSPMKGHSHVYWYRQLPEEGLKFMVYLQKENIIDESGMPKERFSAEFPKEGPSILRIQQVVRGDSAAYFCASSPYRTGVKSDTQYFGPGTRLTVL.

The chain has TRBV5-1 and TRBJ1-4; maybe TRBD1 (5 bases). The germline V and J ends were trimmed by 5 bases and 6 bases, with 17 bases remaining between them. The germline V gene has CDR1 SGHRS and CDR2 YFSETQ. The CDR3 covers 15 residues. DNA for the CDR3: TGCGCCAGCAGTGGCGTGCCAGGGTCGGATGAAAAACTGTTTTTT. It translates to CASSGVPGSDEKLFF. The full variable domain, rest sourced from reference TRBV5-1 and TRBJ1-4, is KAGVTQTPRYLIKTRGQQVTLSCSPISGHRSVSWYQQTPGQGLQFLFEYFSETQRNKGNFPGRFSGRQFSNSRSEMNVSTLELGDSALYLCASSGVPGSDEKLFFGSGTQLSVL.

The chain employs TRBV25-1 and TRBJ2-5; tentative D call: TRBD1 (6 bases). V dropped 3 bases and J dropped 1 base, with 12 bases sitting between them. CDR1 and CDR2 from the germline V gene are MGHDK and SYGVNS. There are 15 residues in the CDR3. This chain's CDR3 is CASSDQGSFQETQYF. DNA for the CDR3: TGTGCCAGCAGTGATCAGGGGAGTTTCCAAGAGACCCAGTACTTC. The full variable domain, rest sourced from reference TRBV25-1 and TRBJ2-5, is EADIYQTPRYLVIGTGKKITLECSQTMGHDKMYWYQQDPGMELHLIHYSYGVNSTEKGDLSSESTVSRIRTEHFPLTLESARPSHTSQYLCASSDQGSFQETQYFGPGTRLLVL.

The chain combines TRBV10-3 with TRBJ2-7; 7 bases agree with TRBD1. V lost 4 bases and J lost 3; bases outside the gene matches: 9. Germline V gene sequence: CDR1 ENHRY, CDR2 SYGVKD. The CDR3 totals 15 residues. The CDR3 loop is CAISAGTVIDYEQYF. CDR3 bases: TGTGCCATCAGTGCCGGGACAGTTATAGACTACGAGCAGTACTTC.

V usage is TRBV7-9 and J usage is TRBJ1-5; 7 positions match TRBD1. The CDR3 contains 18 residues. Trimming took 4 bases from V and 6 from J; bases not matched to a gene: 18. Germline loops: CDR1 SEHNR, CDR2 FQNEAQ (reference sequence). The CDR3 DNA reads TGTGCCAGCAGCTCCGCGACACTAGTGGCGACAGGGCTTCAGCCCCAGCATTTT. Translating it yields CASSSATLVATGLQPQHF.

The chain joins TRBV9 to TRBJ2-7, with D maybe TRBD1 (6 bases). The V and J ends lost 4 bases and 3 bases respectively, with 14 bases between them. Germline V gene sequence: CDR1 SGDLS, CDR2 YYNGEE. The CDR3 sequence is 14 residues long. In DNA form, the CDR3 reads TGTGCCAGCAGCTCCCGACAGGAAAGCTACGAGCAGTACTTC. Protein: CASSSRQESYEQYF.

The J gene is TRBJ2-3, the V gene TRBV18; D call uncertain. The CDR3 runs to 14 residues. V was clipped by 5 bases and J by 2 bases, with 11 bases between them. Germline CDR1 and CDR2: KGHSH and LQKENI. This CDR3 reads CASSSLEFTDTQYF. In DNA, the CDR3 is TGTGCCAGCTCATCGCTGGAGTTCACAGATACGCAGTATTTT. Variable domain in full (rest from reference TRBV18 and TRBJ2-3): NAGVMQNPRHLVRRRGQEARLRCSPMKGHSHVYWYRQLPEEGLKFMVYLQKENIIDESGMPKERFSAEFPKEGPSILRIQQVVRGDSAAYFCASSSLEFTDTQYFGPGTRLTVL.

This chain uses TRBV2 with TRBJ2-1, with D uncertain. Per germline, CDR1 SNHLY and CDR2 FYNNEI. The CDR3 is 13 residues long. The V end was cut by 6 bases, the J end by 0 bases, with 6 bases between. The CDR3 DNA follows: TGTGCCAGCAGGACTGTCTCCTACAATGAGCAGTTCTTC. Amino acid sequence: CASRTVSYNEQFF.

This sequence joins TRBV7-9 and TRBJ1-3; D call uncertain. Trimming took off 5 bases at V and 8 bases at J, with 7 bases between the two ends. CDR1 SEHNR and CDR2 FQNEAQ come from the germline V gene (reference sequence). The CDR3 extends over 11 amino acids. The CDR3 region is CASSLLDTIYF. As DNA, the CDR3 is TGTGCCAGCAGCCTCCTAGACACCATATATTTT.

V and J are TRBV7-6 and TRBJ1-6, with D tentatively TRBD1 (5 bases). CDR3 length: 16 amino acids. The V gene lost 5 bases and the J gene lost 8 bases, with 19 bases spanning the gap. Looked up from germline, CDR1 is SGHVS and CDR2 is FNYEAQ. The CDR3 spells CASSLGPRGSDSPLHF. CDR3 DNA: TGTGCCAGCAGCCTCGGGCCGCGGGGCAGTGATTCACCCCTCCACTTT.

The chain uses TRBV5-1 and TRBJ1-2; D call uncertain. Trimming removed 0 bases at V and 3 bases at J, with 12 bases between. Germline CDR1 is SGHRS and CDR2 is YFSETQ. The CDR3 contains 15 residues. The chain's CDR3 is CASSLGAGMDYGYTF. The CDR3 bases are TGCGCCAGCAGCTTGGGGGCCGGGATGGACTATGGCTACACCTTC.

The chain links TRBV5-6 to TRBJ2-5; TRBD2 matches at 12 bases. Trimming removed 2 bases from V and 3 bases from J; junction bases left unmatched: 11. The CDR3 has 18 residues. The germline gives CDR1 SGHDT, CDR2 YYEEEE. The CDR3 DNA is TGTGCCAGCAGCTTAAAAGGAAGGACTAGCGGGGAAAAAGAGACCCAGTACTTC. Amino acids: CASSLKGRTSGEKETQYF.

The CDR3 reads CAWRGTGLTGELFF. CDR3 bases: TGTGCCTGGCGGGGGACAGGGTTGACCGGGGAGCTGTTTTTT. J is TRBJ2-2 and V is TRBV30, with 9 bases matching TRBD1. V shed 5 bases and J 5 bases; nucleotides not matched to a gene: 6. The germline gives CDR1 GTSNPN, CDR2 SVGIG (reference sequence). The CDR3 loop spans 14 amino acids.

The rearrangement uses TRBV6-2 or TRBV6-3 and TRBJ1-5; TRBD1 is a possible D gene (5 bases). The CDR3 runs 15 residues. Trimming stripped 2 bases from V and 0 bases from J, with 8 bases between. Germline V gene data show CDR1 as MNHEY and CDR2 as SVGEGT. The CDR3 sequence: CASSYLRDSNQPQHF. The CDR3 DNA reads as TGTGCCAGCAGTTACCTCAGGGATAGCAATCAGCCCCAGCATTTT.

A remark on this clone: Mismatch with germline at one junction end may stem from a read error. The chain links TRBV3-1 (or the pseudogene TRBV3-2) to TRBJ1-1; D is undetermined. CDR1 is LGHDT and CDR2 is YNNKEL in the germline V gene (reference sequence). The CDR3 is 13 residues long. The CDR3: CASSQDSNSWALF. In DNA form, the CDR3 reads TGTGCCAGCAGCCAAGATAGTAATAGTTGGGCCCTCTTT.

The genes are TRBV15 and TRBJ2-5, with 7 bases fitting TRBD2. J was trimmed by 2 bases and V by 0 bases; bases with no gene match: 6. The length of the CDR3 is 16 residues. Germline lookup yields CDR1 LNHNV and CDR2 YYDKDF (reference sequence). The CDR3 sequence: CATSRDGEGGQETQYF. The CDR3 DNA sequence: TGTGCCACCAGCAGAGATGGGGAGGGAGGACAAGAGACCCAGTACTTC. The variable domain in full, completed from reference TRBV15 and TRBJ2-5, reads DAMVIQNPRYQVTQFGKPVTLSCSQTLNHNVMYWYQQKSSQAPKLLFHYYDKDFNNEADTPDNFQSRRPNTSFCFLDIRSPGLGDTAMYLCATSRDGEGGQETQYFGPGTRLLVL.